Presented here are 26 T cell receptor beta chains from one specimen sequenced in a study of human T cells and chemical hapten exposure (dated by TCRdb to 2020 to 2023). Library construction relied on RACE. Sequenced on a NextSeq 500. TCRdb redid the processing of the public reads, applying fastp at Q25 and MiXCR, and retained in-frame beta chains. Identical CDR3 protein sequences are pooled into one entry, listed with their most common genes and DNA. The sample includes approximately 400,000 distinct CDR3 sequences, with 5% to 6.5% observed a single time. In total, the top ten clones hold 2.6% of the sample. Interpreted using the paper, the time point label stands for: pre-sensitization, week 0. The sample's treatment or condition label is to be understood as: therapeutic diphenylcyclopropenone sensitization with weekly scalp DPC. This specimen consisted of whole blood, obtained in connection with sensitization to the hapten diphenylcyclopropenone (DPC). The receptors derive from a woman aged 45-60 years with alopecia areata. Some clones in this sample may be carry-over from other donors' samples.

This chain connects TRBV14 to TRBJ1-1; the match to TRBD1 covers 8 bases. With 5 bases clipped from V and 5 bases from J, the junction kept 7 bases outside the gene matches. Germline V gene data show CDR1 as SGHDN and CDR2 as FVKESK. The CDR3 is 14 residues long. CDR3 nucleotides: TGTGCCAGCAGCTTTCAGGGGGCGTGGACTGAAGCTTTCTTT. Protein product: CASSFQGAWTEAFF.

This clonotype was observed a few times. The chain combines TRBV6-1 with TRBJ2-7; D ambiguous. The V end was cut by 1 base, the J end by 2 bases, with 9 bases between. Germline V gene data show CDR1 as MNHNS and CDR2 as SASEGT. The CDR3 is 14 residues long. CDR3 protein: CASSEEPETYEQYF. For the CDR3, the DNA is TGTGCCAGCAGTGAAGAACCAGAGACCTACGAGCAGTACTTC.

There are a few counts of this clonotype. V and J are TRBV5-4 and TRBJ2-7, with D possibly matching TRBD2 (5 bases). Germline V CDR1 and CDR2: SGHNT, YYREEE (reference sequence). CDR3 length: 13 residues. V gave up 1 base and J gave up 5 bases, with 10 bases separating them. CDR3 nucleotide sequence: TGTGCCAGCAGCTTGAGAGAGGAGGACGAGCAGTACTTC. Amino acid sequence: CASSLREEDEQYF.

This clonotype has more than one count but fewer than ten. The rearrangement joins TRBV3-1 to TRBJ1-1; possible D gene TRBD1, 5 bases. V lost 3 bases to trimming and J lost 4 bases, with 12 bases between them. Per germline, CDR1 LGHDT and CDR2 YNNKEL (reference sequence). The CDR3 spans 14 residues. The CDR3 bases are TGTGCCAGCAGCCAGAGCATCAGGGTCACTGAAGCTTTCTTT. Amino acids: CASSQSIRVTEAFF.

The chain joins TRBV12-5 to TRBJ2-3, with 10 bases that match TRBD2. Trimming removed 5 bases from V and 1 base from J; junction bases left unmatched: 0. Germline CDR1 LGHNT, CDR2 FRNRAP. This CDR3 has 14 residues. The CDR3: CASGLAGGTDTQYF. As DNA, the CDR3 is TGTGCTAGTGGTCTAGCGGGGGGCACAGATACGCAGTATTTT.

This clonotype showed up many times. The chain is built from TRBV7-3 and TRBJ1-5; D is undetermined. The CDR3 loop spans 16 amino acids. Germline V CDR1 and CDR2: SGHTA, FQGTGA. The V end was cut by 7 bases, the J end by 0 bases, with 16 bases between. Here the CDR3 DNA reads TGTGCCAGCACCCCCCTAGACGGAGCTAGCAATCAGCCCCAGCATTTT. This gives the protein CASTPLDGASNQPQHF. The full variable domain, completed using reference TRBV7-3 and TRBJ1-5, is GAGVSQTPSNKVTEKGKYVELRCDPISGHTALYWYRQSLGQGPEFLIYFQGTGAADDSGLPNDRFFAVRPEGSVSTLKIQRTERGDSAVYLCASTPLDGASNQPQHFGDGTRLSIL.

The table lists this clonotype with many counts. The rearrangement joins TRBV3-1 to TRBJ2-7; no clear D. The CDR3 runs to 12 residues. Germline-derived CDR1 and CDR2 are LGHDT and YNNKEL (reference sequence). Trimming removed 0 bases at V and 3 bases at J, with 3 bases between. The CDR3 sequence is CASSQEGYEQYF. CDR3 DNA: TGTGCCAGCAGCCAAGAGGGCTACGAGCAGTACTTC.

At least ten counts were recorded for this clonotype. V gene TRBV30 combines with J gene TRBJ1-2; TRBD1 aligns across 9 bases. The CDR3 is made up of 14 amino acids. The V gene end was trimmed by 3 bases and the J gene end by 5 bases; junction bases not matched to a gene: 7. In germline, CDR1 is GTSNPN, CDR2 SVGIG (reference sequence). CDR3 protein: CAWRKQGAGYGYTF. Here the CDR3 DNA reads TGTGCCTGGAGGAAACAGGGGGCAGGATATGGCTACACCTTC.

There are a few counts of this clonotype. The chain links TRBV28 to TRBJ1-4, with a possible D match to TRBD1 (5 bases). CDR1 MDHEN and CDR2 SYDVKM come from the germline V gene. The CDR3 loop spans 11 amino acids. The CDR3 coding sequence is TGTGCGTCAGGACAAGGCGAAAAACTGTTTTTT. Its protein product is CASGQGEKLFF.

This clonotype was seen a few times. The chain is built from TRBV4-3 and TRBJ2-3; D is unresolved. In germline, CDR1 is LGHNA, CDR2 YSLEER. This CDR3 spans 14 amino acids. With 1 base removed from V and 4 bases from J, the gap between germline ends came to 9 bases. For the CDR3, the DNA is TGCGCCAGCAGCCAAGTTTCATGGGCAGATACGCAGTATTTT. Protein product: CASSQVSWADTQYF.

This clonotype was observed at least ten times. The chain combines TRBV9 with TRBJ2-5; TRBD1 agrees at 9 bases. The CDR3 runs 14 residues. Looked up from germline, CDR1 is SGDLS and CDR2 is YYNGEE. The J segment lost 2 bases and the V segment lost 4 bases, leaving 3 bases of the junction unmatched. The CDR3 bases are TGTGCCAGCAGCCCAGGACAGGGGCAAGAGACCCAGTACTTC. Its translation is CASSPGQGQETQYF.

The chain links TRBV7-9 to TRBJ2-1, with a tentative D call TRBD1 (6 bases). V gave up 7 bases and J gave up 6 bases, with 19 bases separating them. Germline V CDR1 and CDR2: SEHNR, FQNEAQ (reference sequence). The CDR3 runs to 15 residues. The CDR3 loop reads CASTLGQGIVNEQFF. The CDR3 region has the DNA TGTGCCAGCACCCTGGGGCAGGGGATAGTCAATGAGCAGTTCTTC.

This clonotype was seen more than once but under ten times. The chain has TRBV7-9 and TRBJ1-2; D unresolved. Germline CDR1 SEHNR, CDR2 FQNEAQ (reference sequence). Trimming left V 1 base short and J 6 bases short, with 12 bases between. This CDR3 region has 14 residues. CDR3 bases: TGTGCCAGCAGCTTAGTAGGGAACCCGGATGGCTACACCTTC. Protein: CASSLVGNPDGYTF.

This clonotype was picked up a small number of times. The gene calls are TRBV6-6 and TRBJ1-4; D not certain. V was trimmed by 5 bases and J by 4 bases, leaving 11 bases between them. The length of the CDR3 is 14 residues. Germline assignment: CDR1 MNHNY and CDR2 SVGAGI (reference sequence). This CDR3 reads CASSTSGFNEKLFF. The CDR3 DNA is TGTGCCAGCAGTACGAGCGGTTTTAATGAAAAACTGTTTTTT.

This clonotype was detected many times. The CDR3 is CASSATRPDETQYF. In DNA form, the CDR3 reads TGTGCCAGCAGCGCTACGCGCCCAGACGAGACCCAGTACTTC. This chain links TRBV2 with TRBJ2-5; D unclear. The CDR3 spans 14 residues. V dropped 6 bases and J dropped 5 bases, with 16 bases sitting between them. CDR1 is SNHLY, CDR2 FYNNEI, per germline.

Comment on this clonotype: One end of the junction is discordant with germline, which a read error may explain. The CDR3 DNA reads as TGTGCCAGCAGTTTTTTGACAGGGGGCTCCTATAATACACCCCTCCACTTT. As protein: CASSFLTGGSYNTPLHF. The rearrangement links TRBV6-5 to TRBJ1-6, with 10 bases identical to TRBD1. The CDR3 spans 17 residues. From germline, CDR1 is MNHEY and CDR2 SVGAGI.

In this sample, this clonotype turned up a few times. The chain combines TRBV19 with TRBJ2-1, with 10 positions matching TRBD2. Trimming removed 6 bases from V and 10 bases from J; junction bases left unmatched: 6. Germline CDR1 and CDR2: LNHDA and SQIVND (reference sequence). This CDR3 contains 13 residues. CDR3 nucleotides: TGTGCCAGTAGCCTAGCGGGGGTTGAGGAGCAGTTCTTC. This sequence encodes CASSLAGVEEQFF.

The chain couples TRBV4-1 to TRBJ1-1; D gene unclear. This CDR3 has 14 residues. V shed 4 bases and J shed 1 base, with 10 bases lying between them. Germline V gene data show CDR1 as MGHRA and CDR2 as YSYEKL. CDR3 sequence: CASSLDTSNTEAFF. The CDR3 region has the DNA TGCGCCAGCAGCCTCGACACCTCGAACACTGAAGCTTTCTTT.

This clonotype showed up many times. The J gene is TRBJ1-2, the V gene TRBV9, with a weak D call TRBD1 (5 bases). V was cut by 4 bases and J by 4 bases, with 14 bases left in between. Germline V gene data show CDR1 as SGDLS and CDR2 as YYNGEE. The CDR3 is made up of 14 amino acids. The CDR3 here is CASSPRTPSYGYTF. The CDR3 DNA follows: TGTGCCAGCAGCCCCAGGACACCCTCCTATGGCTACACCTTC.

The chain employs TRBV25-1 and TRBJ1-2; tentatively, D is TRBD1 (5 bases). The V and J ends lost 4 bases and 4 bases respectively, with 10 bases between them. Looked up from germline, CDR1 is MGHDK and CDR2 is SYGVNS. The CDR3 is 13 residues long. CDR3 residues: CASSVTRGYGYTF. CDR3 coding DNA: TGTGCCAGCAGTGTGACAAGGGGCTATGGCTACACCTTC.

This clonotype appeared many times. The chain recombines TRBV5-5 with TRBJ2-2, with D hard to call. The CDR3 extends over 13 amino acids. Trimming took 2 bases from V and 5 from J, leaving 7 bases between them. The germline V gene has CDR1 SGHKS and CDR2 YYEKEE (reference sequence). CDR3 protein: CASSLDPTGELFF. CDR3 in DNA: TGTGCCAGCAGCTTAGATCCGACCGGGGAGCTGTTTTTT.

This clonotype was seen a handful of times. The gene calls are TRBV6-2 or TRBV6-3 and TRBJ1-1; 7 nucleotides match TRBD1. V lost 7 bases to trimming and J lost 5 bases; unmatched junction nucleotides: 13. Germline assignment: CDR1 MNHEY and CDR2 SVGEGT. This CDR3 contains 15 residues. Here the CDR3 DNA reads TGTGCCAGCACCAGACAGGGCTCGCGGGGGACTGAAGCTTTCTTT. Protein product: CASTRQGSRGTEAFF.

This chain links TRBV6-4 with TRBJ2-3; 7 bases map to TRBD1. This CDR3 comprises 16 residues. V lost 6 bases to trimming and J lost 4 bases; unmatched junction nucleotides: 13. In germline, CDR1 is MRHNA, CDR2 SNTAGT. The CDR3 here is CASSEGALYVADTQYF. CDR3 DNA sequence: TGTGCCAGCAGCGAGGGGGCCCTCTACGTTGCAGATACGCAGTATTTT.

V gene TRBV5-8 combines with J gene TRBJ1-5, with D possibly matching TRBD1 (5 bases). CDR1 is SGHTS, CDR2 YDEGEE, per germline. The V and J ends lost 2 bases and 9 bases respectively, with 12 bases between them. The CDR3 has 13 amino acids. CDR3 bases: TGTGCCAGCAGCTTATCGGGGCCCGGGCCCCAGCATTTT. It encodes CASSLSGPGPQHF.

In its sample, this clonotype was seen many times. This chain links TRBV29-1 with TRBJ2-1, with D hard to call. The length of the CDR3 is 11 residues. Germline lookup yields CDR1 SQVTM and CDR2 ANQGSEA. V lost 7 bases to trimming and J lost 1 base, with 5 bases between them. The CDR3 sequence: CSGISYNEQFF. CDR3 in DNA: TGCAGCGGGATATCCTACAATGAGCAGTTCTTC.

The table lists this clonotype with many counts. This sequence joins TRBV27 and TRBJ1-2; D call uncertain. CDR3 length: 14 amino acids. The germline V gene has CDR1 MNHEY and CDR2 SMNVEV (reference sequence). The V gene lost 4 bases and the J gene lost 5 bases, with 14 bases spanning the gap. The CDR3 DNA is TGTGCCAGCAGTTCCCGTTTGGGTCGGTATGGCTACACCTTC. It yields the protein CASSSRLGRYGYTF.